The TCR beta chain described here comes from a study of vaccination and CD4 T cells after COVID-19. Looking at the study overall: Mild disease affected roughly 10 convalescent patients and severe disease one, all SARS-CoV-2 positive by nasal swab PCR. Findings of the study overall: There was no significant change from approximately 21 to 38 median reactive clonotypes. There were relatively few convalescent patients studied, and there were no early post-infection timepoints. Analysis of convalescent patients found that 304 of 307 vaccine-specific clones were spike mono-reactive.

Regarding time point: late sampling 161 to 241 days after vaccination in three convalescent patients. CDR1 is SEHNR and CDR2 is FQNEAQ in the germline V gene (reference sequence). The CDR3 contains 12 residues. V lost 2 bases to trimming and J lost 5 bases, with 3 bases between them. Notes on this clonotype: Its antigen remains unidentified.

TCRdb independently ran MiXCR on the PCR reads; one entry per CDR3 protein. Among 31,000 or so distinct CDR3 sequences, roughly 50% were seen once, and the ten largest hold 5.8%. The genes are TRBV7-9 and TRBJ2-2; D is ambiguous. This receptor was taken from a human donor who had recovered from COVID-19. Here the sequenced sample was CD4+ T cells from blood, taken about 7 months after SARS-CoV-2 vaccination. Here the CDR3 DNA reads TGTGCCAGCAGCTTATTTACCGGGGAGCTGTTTTTT. Its protein product is CASSLFTGELFF.